This T cell receptor (beta chain) was identified in a study of shared T cell receptors in the human thymus. CDR1 is LNHDA and CDR2 is SQIVND in the germline V gene (reference sequence). This CDR3 has 18 amino acids. Worth noting for this clone: One end of the junction is discordant with germline, which a read error may explain.

The repertoire was sequenced with immunoSEQ multiplex PCR; TCRdb's copy has only in-frame clones and lacks some. Of some 640,000 clones in the sample, around 87% were seen once. The same data also contributed to another study, on human thymus T cells.

Sample: thymocytes. The receptor was derived from a boy under two years old with a congenital heart defect. The V call is TRBV19, the J call TRBJ1-5; 9 bases align to TRBD1. CDR3 nucleotides: TGTGCCAGTAGTCCCGGGACAGGGACGCCGACGGGAAATCAGTCCCAGCATTTT. It specifies CASSPGTGTPTGNQSQHF.